This T cell receptor beta chain stems from a study of tumor and adjacent non-tumor tissue in lung cancer. Notes on the study in general: Tumor TCR diversity, when higher, was linked to shorter survival. Compared with tumor, normal lung showed significantly lower TCR diversity.

The library came from three nested PCR rounds adapted from ARM-PCR protocols. From the multiplex PCR reads, TCRdb called clonotypes with MiXCR, one entry per CDR3 protein. Of 70,000 to 90,000 distinct CDR3 sequences in the sample, approximately 68% are singletons; the top ten hold 25% to 35%. No cell sorting was done before RNA was extracted from the tissue. Distant lung tissue was collected more than 3 cm away from the tumor edge. Concerning this clonotype: Its specificity is not known. The junction and the germline gene differ at one end; a read error may be behind it.

CDR1 and CDR2 from the germline V gene are SGHAT and FQDESV (reference sequence). The CDR3 has 14 residues. This sequence was found in a woman between 50 and 59 years old with non-small cell lung cancer. Material for sequencing was distant non-tumor lung tissue. V gene TRBV11-1 combines with J gene TRBJ2-3, with TRBD1 identical over 8 bases. CDR3 loop: CASSLANGTGTQYF. Here the CDR3 DNA reads TGTGCCAGCAGCTTAGCGAACGGGACAGGTACGCAGTATTTC.